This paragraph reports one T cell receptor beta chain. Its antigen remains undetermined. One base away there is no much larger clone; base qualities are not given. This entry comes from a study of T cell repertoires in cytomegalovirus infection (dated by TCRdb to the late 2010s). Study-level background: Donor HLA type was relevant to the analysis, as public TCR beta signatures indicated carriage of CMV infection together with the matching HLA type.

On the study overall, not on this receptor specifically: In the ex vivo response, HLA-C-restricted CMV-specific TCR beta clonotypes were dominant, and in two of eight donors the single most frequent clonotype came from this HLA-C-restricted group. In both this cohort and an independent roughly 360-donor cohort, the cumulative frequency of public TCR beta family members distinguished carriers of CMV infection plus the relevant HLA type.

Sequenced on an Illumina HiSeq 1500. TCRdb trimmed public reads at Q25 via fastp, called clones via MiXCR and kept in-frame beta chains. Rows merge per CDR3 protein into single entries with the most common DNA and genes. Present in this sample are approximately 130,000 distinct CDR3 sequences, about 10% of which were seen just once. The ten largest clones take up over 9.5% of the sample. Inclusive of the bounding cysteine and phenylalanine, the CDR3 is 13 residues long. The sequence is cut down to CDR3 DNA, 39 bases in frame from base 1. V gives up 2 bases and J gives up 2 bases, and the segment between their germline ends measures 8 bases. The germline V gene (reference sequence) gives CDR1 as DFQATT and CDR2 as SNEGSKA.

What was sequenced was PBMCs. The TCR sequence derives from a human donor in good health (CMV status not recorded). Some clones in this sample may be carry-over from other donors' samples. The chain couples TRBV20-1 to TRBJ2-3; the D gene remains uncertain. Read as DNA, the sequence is TGCAGTGCTAGAACCACTAACACAGATACGCAGTATTTT. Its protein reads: CSARTTNTDTQYF.